These 10 T cell receptor beta chains came from one sample sequenced in a study of cytomegalovirus exposure and HLA in healthy donors. Vbeta (60) and Jbeta (13) primers were used in the PCR. This table comes from immunoSEQ multiplex PCR, and its TCRdb copy is limited to in-frame clones, with some not included. Here the sample spans 60,000 to 65,000 clones, about 72% being singletons. Sequencing was performed on PBMCs. The source of these receptors is a man in his forties or fifties in good health and CMV-seropositive.

The J gene is TRBJ1-3, the V gene TRBV30; D might be TRBD1 (5 bases). The CDR3 is 14 amino acids. CDR1 is GTSNPN, CDR2 SVGIG, per germline (reference sequence). V was shortened by 4 bases and J by 0 bases, with 10 bases between the two germline ends. The CDR3 spells CAWNGGYSGNTIYF. CDR3 DNA sequence: TGTGCCTGGAATGGGGGGTACTCTGGAAACACCATATATTTT.

This rearrangement joins TRBV30 to TRBJ2-2, with no clear D. The V gene lost 0 bases and the J gene lost 6 bases, with 5 bases spanning the gap. The CDR3 loop spans 12 amino acids. CDR1 is GTSNPN and CDR2 is SVGIG in the germline V gene (reference sequence). The CDR3 DNA reads TGTGCCTGGAGTGTATGGCCCGGGGAGCTGTTTTTT. Encoded protein: CAWSVWPGELFF.

In its sample, this clone was seen once. The chain links TRBV10-3 to TRBJ2-2; 8 bases align to TRBD2. J was trimmed by 2 bases and V by 4 bases; bases with no gene match: 6. CDR1 ENHRY and CDR2 SYGVKD come from the germline V gene. The CDR3 spans 16 residues. Here the CDR3 reads CAISVSSGLNTGELFF. CDR3 nucleotide sequence: TGTGCCATCAGTGTGTCTAGCGGGCTAAACACCGGGGAGCTGTTTTTT.

In its sample, this clone was seen a few times. The V gene is TRBV11-3, the J gene TRBJ2-1; 9 bases agree with TRBD2. Germline values: CDR1 SGHNT, CDR2 YENEEA. The CDR3 sequence is 15 residues long. The junction had 7 bases not matched to a gene; V was cut back by 4 bases and J by 6 bases. CDR3 protein: CASSWSTSGSNEQFF. The CDR3 coding sequence is TGTGCCAGCAGCTGGTCTACTAGCGGGTCCAATGAGCAGTTCTTC.

The chain couples TRBV5-1 to TRBJ2-1, with no clear D. The V end was cut by 4 bases, the J end by 0 bases, with 11 bases between. Germline V gene sequence: CDR1 SGHRS, CDR2 YFSETQ. The CDR3 consists of 15 residues. As DNA, the CDR3 is TGCGCCAGCAGCCCCGTAACCGGCTCCTACAATGAGCAGTTCTTC. Protein: CASSPVTGSYNEQFF.

Comment on this clone: This same CDR3 is encoded by further DNA sequences in the sample. This rearrangement joins TRBV5-4 to TRBJ2-7; TRBD1 aligns across 11 bases. Per germline, CDR1 SGHNT and CDR2 YYREEE (reference sequence). The CDR3 extends over 14 amino acids. The V and J ends lost 3 bases and 3 bases, in that order; junction bases with no gene match: 2. CDR3 in amino acids: CASSSGQGGYEQYF. The CDR3 bases are TGTGCCAGCAGCTCGGGACAGGGGGGCTACGAGCAGTACTTC.

V gene TRBV19 combines with J gene TRBJ2-5; weak D call: TRBD1 (6 bases). Germline lookup yields CDR1 LNHDA and CDR2 SQIVND (reference sequence). Trimming took off 6 bases at V and 1 base at J, with 6 bases between the two ends. The CDR3 loop spans 12 amino acids. The CDR3 protein is CASRQGQETQYF. DNA of the CDR3: TGTGCCAGTAGACAGGGCCAAGAGACCCAGTACTTC.

This clone was seen just once. The gene calls are TRBV9 and TRBJ2-5; a weak D match, TRBD2 (6 bases). The V end lost 0 bases, the J end lost 5 bases, and 11 bases lay between the germline ends. This CDR3 has 14 residues. The germline CDR1 and CDR2 sequences are SGDLS and YYNGEE. The CDR3 here is CASSVGTGDETQYF. CDR3 in DNA: TGTGCCAGCAGCGTAGGGACGGGGGATGAGACCCAGTACTTC. The complete variable domain, with remaining parts taken from reference TRBV9 and TRBJ2-5, reads DSGVTQTPKHLITATGQRVTLRCSPRSGDLSVYWYQQSLDQGLQFLIQYYNGEERAKGNILERFSAQQFPDLHSELNLSSLELGDSALYFCASSVGTGDETQYFGPGTRLLVL.

J is TRBJ1-2 and V is TRBV7-2, with TRBD1 matching 7 bases. Germline lookup yields CDR1 SGHTA and CDR2 FQGNSA. The V gene end was trimmed by 6 bases and the J gene end by 4 bases; junction bases not matched to a gene: 8. CDR3 length: 14 amino acids. Here the CDR3 reads CASRPPQGGYGYTF. The CDR3 DNA reads TGTGCCAGCAGGCCCCCTCAGGGGGGCTATGGCTACACCTTC.

The rearrangement uses TRBV2 and TRBJ1-2; D is perhaps TRBD1 (6 bases). Germline CDR1 SNHLY, CDR2 FYNNEI. With 5 bases removed from V and 2 bases from J, the gap between germline ends came to 9 bases. The CDR3 extends over 13 amino acids. The DNA of the CDR3 is TGTGCCAGCAGTCGGACAGAGAACTATGGCTACACCTTC. Its translation is CASSRTENYGYTF.